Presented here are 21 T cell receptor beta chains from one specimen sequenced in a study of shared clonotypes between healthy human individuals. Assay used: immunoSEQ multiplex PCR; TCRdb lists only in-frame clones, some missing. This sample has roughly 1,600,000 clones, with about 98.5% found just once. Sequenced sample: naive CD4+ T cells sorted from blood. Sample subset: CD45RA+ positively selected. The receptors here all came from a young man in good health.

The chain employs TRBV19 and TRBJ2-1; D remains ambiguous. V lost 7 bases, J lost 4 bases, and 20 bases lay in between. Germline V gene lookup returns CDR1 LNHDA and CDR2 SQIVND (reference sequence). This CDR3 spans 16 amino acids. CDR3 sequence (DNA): TGTGCCAGTAAAGGGTTGGGGAAAGACCTATACAATGAGCAGTTCTTC. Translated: CASKGLGKDLYNEQFF.

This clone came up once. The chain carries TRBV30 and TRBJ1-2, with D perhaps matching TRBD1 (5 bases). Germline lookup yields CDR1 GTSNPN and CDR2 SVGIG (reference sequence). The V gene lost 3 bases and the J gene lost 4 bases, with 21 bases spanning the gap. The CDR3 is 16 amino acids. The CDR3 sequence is CAWSPTGRVGGYGYTF. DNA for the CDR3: TGTGCCTGGAGCCCCACGGGACGTGTAGGCGGCTATGGCTACACCTTC.

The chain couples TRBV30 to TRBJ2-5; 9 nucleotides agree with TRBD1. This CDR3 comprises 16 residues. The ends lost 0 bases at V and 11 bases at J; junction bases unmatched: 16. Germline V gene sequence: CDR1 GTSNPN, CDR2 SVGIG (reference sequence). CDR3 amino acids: CAWSVRRSGQGGEQYF. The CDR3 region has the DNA TGTGCCTGGAGTGTACGGCGATCGGGACAGGGAGGAGAGCAGTACTTC.

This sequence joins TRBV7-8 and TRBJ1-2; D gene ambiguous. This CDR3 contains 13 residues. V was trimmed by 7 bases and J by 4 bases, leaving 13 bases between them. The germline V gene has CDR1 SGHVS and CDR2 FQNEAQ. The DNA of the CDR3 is TGTGCCAGCACGCCTCACCAAACCTATGGCTACACCTTC. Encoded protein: CASTPHQTYGYTF.

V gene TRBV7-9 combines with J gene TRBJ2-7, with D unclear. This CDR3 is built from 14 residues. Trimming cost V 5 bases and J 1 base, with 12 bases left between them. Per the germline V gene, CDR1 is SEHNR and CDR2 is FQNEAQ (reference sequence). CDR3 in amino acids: CASSLGKASYEQYF. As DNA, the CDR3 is TGTGCCAGCAGCCTAGGGAAGGCATCCTACGAGCAGTACTTC.

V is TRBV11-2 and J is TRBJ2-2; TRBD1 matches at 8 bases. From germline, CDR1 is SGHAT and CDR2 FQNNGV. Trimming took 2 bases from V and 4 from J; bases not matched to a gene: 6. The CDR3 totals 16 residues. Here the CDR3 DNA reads TGTGCCAGCAGCTTACGGACAGGGTTGGGCACCGGGGAGCTGTTTTTT. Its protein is CASSLRTGLGTGELFF.

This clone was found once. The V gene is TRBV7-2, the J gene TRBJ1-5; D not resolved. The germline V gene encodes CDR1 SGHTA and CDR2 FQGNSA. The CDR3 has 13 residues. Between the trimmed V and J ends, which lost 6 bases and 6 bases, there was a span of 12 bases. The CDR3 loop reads CASSGGFGQPQHF. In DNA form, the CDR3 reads TGTGCCAGCAGTGGAGGGTTCGGTCAGCCCCAGCATTTT.

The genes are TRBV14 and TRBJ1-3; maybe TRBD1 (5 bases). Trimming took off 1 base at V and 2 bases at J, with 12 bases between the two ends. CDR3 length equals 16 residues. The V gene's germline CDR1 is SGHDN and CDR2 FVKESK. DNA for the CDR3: TGTGCCAGCAGCCAAGGGTGGAGGGGAACTGGAAACACCATATATTTT. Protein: CASSQGWRGTGNTIYF. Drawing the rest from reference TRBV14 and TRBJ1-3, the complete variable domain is EAGVTQFPSHSVIEKGQTVTLRCDPISGHDNLYWYRRVMGKEIKFLLHFVKESKQDESGMPNNRFLAERTGGTYSTLKVQPAELEDSGVYFCASSQGWRGTGNTIYFGEGSWLTVV.

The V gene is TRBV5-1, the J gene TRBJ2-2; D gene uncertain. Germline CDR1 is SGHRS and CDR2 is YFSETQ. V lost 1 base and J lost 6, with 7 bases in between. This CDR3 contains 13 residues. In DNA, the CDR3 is TGCGCCAGCAGCTTGAACGTGCCCGGGGAGCTGTTTTTT. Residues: CASSLNVPGELFF.

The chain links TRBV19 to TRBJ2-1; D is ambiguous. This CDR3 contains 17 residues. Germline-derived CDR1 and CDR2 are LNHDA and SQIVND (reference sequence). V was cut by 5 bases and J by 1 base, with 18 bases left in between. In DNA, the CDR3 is TGTGCCAGTAGTTCCGTGGCAGGAGCAGGATCCTACAATGAGCAGTTCTTC. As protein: CASSSVAGAGSYNEQFF.

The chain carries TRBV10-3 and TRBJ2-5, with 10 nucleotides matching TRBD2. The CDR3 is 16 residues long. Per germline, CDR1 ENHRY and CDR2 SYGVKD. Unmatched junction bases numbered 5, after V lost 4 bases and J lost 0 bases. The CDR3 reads CAISGVGTSDQETQYF. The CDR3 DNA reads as TGTGCCATCAGTGGGGTCGGGACTAGCGACCAAGAGACCCAGTACTTC.

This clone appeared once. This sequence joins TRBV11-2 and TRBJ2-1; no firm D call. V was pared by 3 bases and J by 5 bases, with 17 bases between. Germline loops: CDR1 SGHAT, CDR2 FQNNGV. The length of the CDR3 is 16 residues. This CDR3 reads CASSFRLGIRNNEQFF. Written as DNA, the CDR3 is TGTGCCAGCAGCTTTCGTCTTGGGATACGGAACAATGAGCAGTTCTTC.

The CDR3 region is CASSFYQGENTEAFF. The CDR3 DNA is TGTGCCAGCAGTTTTTATCAGGGGGAGAACACTGAAGCTTTCTTT. This chain connects TRBV6-5 to TRBJ1-1; 7 bases agree with TRBD1. The CDR3 sequence is 15 residues long. In germline, CDR1 is MNHEY, CDR2 SVGAGI. With V trimmed by 4 bases and J by 1 base, 6 bases remained unmatched.

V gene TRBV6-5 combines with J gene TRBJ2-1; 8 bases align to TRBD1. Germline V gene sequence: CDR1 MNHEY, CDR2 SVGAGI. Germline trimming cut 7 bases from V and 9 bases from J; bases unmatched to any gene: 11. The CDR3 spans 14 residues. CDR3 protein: CASIGMDRAGEQFF. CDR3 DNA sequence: TGTGCCAGCATCGGAATGGACAGGGCGGGTGAGCAGTTCTTC.

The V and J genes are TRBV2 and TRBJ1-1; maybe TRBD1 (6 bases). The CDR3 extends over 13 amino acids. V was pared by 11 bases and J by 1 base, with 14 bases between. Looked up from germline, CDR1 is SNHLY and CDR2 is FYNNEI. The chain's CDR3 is CAGRGFGNTEAFF. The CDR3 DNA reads TGTGCCGGAAGGGGGTTCGGGAACACTGAAGCTTTCTTT.

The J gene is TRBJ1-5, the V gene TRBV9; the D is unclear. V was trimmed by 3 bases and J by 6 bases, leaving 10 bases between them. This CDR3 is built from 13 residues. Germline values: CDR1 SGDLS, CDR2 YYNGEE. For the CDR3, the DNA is TGTGCCAGCAGCGCGATGCCGGGTCAGCCCCAGCATTTT. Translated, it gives CASSAMPGQPQHF.

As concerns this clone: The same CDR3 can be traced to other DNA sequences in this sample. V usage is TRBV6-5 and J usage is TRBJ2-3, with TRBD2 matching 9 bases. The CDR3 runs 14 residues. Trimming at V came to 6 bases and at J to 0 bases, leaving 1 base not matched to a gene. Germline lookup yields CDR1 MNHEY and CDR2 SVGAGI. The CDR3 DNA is TGTGCCAGCAGCACTAGCGGGAGCACAGATACGCAGTATTTT. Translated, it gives CASSTSGSTDTQYF.

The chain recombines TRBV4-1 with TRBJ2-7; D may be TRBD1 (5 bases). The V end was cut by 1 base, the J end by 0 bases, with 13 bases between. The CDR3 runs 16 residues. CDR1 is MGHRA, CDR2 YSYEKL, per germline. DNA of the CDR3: TGCGCCAGCAGCCAAGGCCCAGGGCTGAGCTCCTACGAGCAGTACTTC. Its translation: CASSQGPGLSSYEQYF.

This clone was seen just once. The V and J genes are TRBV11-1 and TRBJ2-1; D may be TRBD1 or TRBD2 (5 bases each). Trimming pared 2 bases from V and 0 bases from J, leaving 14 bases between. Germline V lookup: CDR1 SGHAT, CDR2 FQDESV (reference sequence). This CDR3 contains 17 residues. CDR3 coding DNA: TGTGCCAGCAGCTTATTGGGGGTCCTAAGCTCCTACAATGAGCAGTTCTTC. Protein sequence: CASSLLGVLSSYNEQFF.

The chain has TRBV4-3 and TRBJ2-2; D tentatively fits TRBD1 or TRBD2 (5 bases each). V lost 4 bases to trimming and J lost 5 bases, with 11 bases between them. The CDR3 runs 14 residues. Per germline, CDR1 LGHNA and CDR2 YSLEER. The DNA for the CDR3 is TGCGCCAGCAGCCGCGAGTGGGGGACCGGGGAGCTGTTTTTT. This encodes CASSREWGTGELFF.

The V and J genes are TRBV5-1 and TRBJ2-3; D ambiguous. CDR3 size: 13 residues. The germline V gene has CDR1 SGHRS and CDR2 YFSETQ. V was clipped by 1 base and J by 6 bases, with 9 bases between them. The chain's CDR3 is CASSLWGADTQYF. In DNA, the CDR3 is TGCGCCAGCAGCTTGTGGGGTGCGGATACGCAGTATTTT.